Presented here are 32 T cell receptor beta chains from one specimen sequenced in a study of PD-L1 blockade in urothelial cancer. The table came from immunoSEQ multiplex PCR; TCRdb's copy has only in-frame clones and leaves some out. The sample includes some 63,000 clones, approximately 80% of them seen just once. Time point: pretreatment peripheral blood. The sample consisted of PBMCs, taken around atezolizumab (anti-PD-L1) treatment. The receptors shown here come from a man aged 70-80 years with urothelial cancer.

This sequence joins TRBV9 and TRBJ1-2, with 9 bases fitting TRBD1. J was trimmed by 8 bases and V by 3 bases; bases with no gene match: 11. CDR1 is SGDLS and CDR2 is YYNGEE in the germline V gene. The CDR3 contains 15 residues. The CDR3 region has the DNA TGTGCCAGCAGCGCCGGACAGGGGAAAGGACTAGGCTACACCTTC. Protein: CASSAGQGKGLGYTF.

This chain joins TRBV5-1 and TRBJ2-1; tentatively, D is TRBD2 (5 bases). Germline V gene lookup returns CDR1 SGHRS and CDR2 YFSETQ. This CDR3 region has 14 residues. V was cut by 0 bases and J by 2 bases, with 6 bases left in between. This CDR3 reads CASSLGEPYNEQFF. The CDR3 coding sequence is TGCGCCAGCAGCTTGGGGGAGCCCTACAATGAGCAGTTCTTC.

The chain combines TRBV11-2 with TRBJ2-3; the D gene is possibly TRBD2 (6 bases). This CDR3 is 14 amino acids long. Germline assignment: CDR1 SGHAT and CDR2 FQNNGV. V lost 5 bases to trimming and J lost 2 bases, with 11 bases between them. For the CDR3, the DNA is TGTGCCAGCAGCATCAGGAGGGTCACAGATACGCAGTATTTT. Amino acids: CASSIRRVTDTQYF.

The rearrangement uses TRBV18 and TRBJ2-1; the match to TRBD1 covers 7 bases. CDR1 KGHSH and CDR2 LQKENI come from the germline V gene. V dropped 5 bases and J dropped 8; count of bases not matched to a gene: 9. The CDR3 is 14 residues long. CDR3 residues: CASSTVDRAYEQFF. As DNA, the CDR3 is TGTGCCAGCTCAACCGTTGACAGGGCATATGAGCAGTTCTTC.

The chain recombines TRBV4-2 with TRBJ2-6, with D possibly TRBD1 on 6 matching bases. This CDR3 is 15 amino acids long. Germline V gives CDR1 LGHNA, CDR2 YNFKEQ. Trimming removed 5 bases from V and 0 bases from J, with 8 bases in between. CDR3: CASSSGDSGANVLTF. For the CDR3, the DNA is TGTGCCAGCAGCTCAGGGGACTCTGGGGCCAACGTCCTGACTTTC.

V usage is TRBV7-2 and J usage is TRBJ2-7; TRBD1 aligns across 7 bases. V lost 0 bases and J lost 6; bases outside the gene matches: 8. Germline V lookup: CDR1 SGHTA, CDR2 FQGNSA. The CDR3 runs 15 residues. This chain's CDR3 is CASSLAWDREGEQYF. The CDR3 DNA reads as TGTGCCAGCAGCTTAGCTTGGGACAGAGAGGGCGAGCAGTACTTC.

This clone has a single count. The V gene is TRBV10-3, the J gene TRBJ2-7; 9 bases align to TRBD1. The germline CDR1 and CDR2 sequences are ENHRY and SYGVKD. The CDR3 length is 14 residues. J was trimmed by 4 bases and V by 10 bases; bases with no gene match: 11. The CDR3 coding sequence is TGTGCCACTTCCCGGGACAGGGAAATTTACGAGCAGTACTTC. Protein sequence: CATSRDREIYEQYF.

V usage is TRBV19 and J usage is TRBJ2-5, with 7 nucleotides matching TRBD2. Germline trimming cut 3 bases from V and 3 bases from J; bases unmatched to any gene: 7. CDR3 length: 15 amino acids. Germline V gene lookup returns CDR1 LNHDA and CDR2 SQIVND (reference sequence). For the CDR3, the DNA is TGTGCCAGTAGTATTTTAGGGGCGGGGGAAGAGACCCAGTACTTC. It encodes CASSILGAGEETQYF. The full variable domain, completed using reference TRBV19 and TRBJ2-5, is DGGITQSPKYLFRKEGQNVTLSCEQNLNHDAMYWYRQDPGQGLRLIYYSQIVNDFQKGDIAEGYSVSREKKESFPLTVTSAQKNPTAFYLCASSILGAGEETQYFGPGTRLLVL.

The chain recombines TRBV7-2 with TRBJ2-1; TRBD2 agrees at 11 bases. The CDR3 is 16 amino acids. Trimming removed 7 bases from V and 2 bases from J; junction bases left unmatched: 7. Germline CDR1 reads SGHTA; CDR2 reads FQGNSA. Here the CDR3 DNA reads TGTGCCAGCACCCCAGTAGCGGGGGGGACCTACAATGAGCAGTTCTTC. The encoded protein is CASTPVAGGTYNEQFF. The whole variable domain, remainder taken from reference TRBV7-2 and TRBJ2-1, is GAGVSQSPSNKVTEKGKDVELRCDPISGHTALYWYRQSLGQGLEFLIYFQGNSAPDKSGLPSDRFSAERTGGSVSTLTIQRTQQEDSAVYLCASTPVAGGTYNEQFFGPGTRLTVL.

The chain couples TRBV19 to TRBJ2-7; D gene unclear. V was cut by 5 bases and J by 1 base, with 12 bases left in between. CDR1 LNHDA and CDR2 SQIVND come from the germline V gene (reference sequence). This CDR3 has 14 residues. The CDR3 nucleotides are TGTGCCAGTAGTCCCGAAACACAGTCCTACGAGCAGTACTTC. Residues: CASSPETQSYEQYF.

V usage is TRBV7-3 and J usage is TRBJ1-1, with D maybe TRBD1 (6 bases). Trimming removed 5 bases at V and 0 bases at J, with 13 bases between. Germline V gene sequence: CDR1 SGHTA, CDR2 FQGTGA. The CDR3 totals 15 residues. The CDR3 bases are TGTGCCAGCAGCCCAACGGGACACATGAACACTGAAGCTTTCTTT. This sequence encodes CASSPTGHMNTEAFF.

The chain carries TRBV21-1 and TRBJ2-3; the D call in the table, TRBD2, was not verified against the DNA. TRBV21-1 is labeled a pseudogene. This CDR3 comprises 13 residues. The CDR3 DNA follows: TGTGCCACCGAGGGGGGGGGAACAGATACGCAGTATTTT. Residues: CATEGGGTDTQYF.

The chain couples TRBV4-2 to TRBJ2-5; the match to TRBD2 covers 8 bases. The germline V gene encodes CDR1 LGHNA and CDR2 YNFKEQ. CDR3 length: 15 amino acids. V gave up 0 bases and J gave up 2 bases; unmatched junction bases: 2. The CDR3 region has the DNA TGTGCCAGCAGCCAAGAAGGCGGGGGGCAAGAGACCCAGTACTTC. Its translation: CASSQEGGGQETQYF.

The rearrangement links TRBV29-1 to TRBJ1-3; D not resolved. The CDR3 extends over 14 amino acids. Germline V gene lookup returns CDR1 SQVTM and CDR2 ANQGSEA. Deletions cut 4 bases from V and 4 bases from J, with 14 bases between. CDR3 region: CSVVEGTGGNTIYF. CDR3 DNA sequence: TGCAGCGTTGTCGAGGGAACGGGAGGAAACACCATATATTTT.

The chain couples TRBV2 to TRBJ2-1; 7 positions agree with TRBD1. V shed 0 bases, J shed 7 bases, and the junction held 9 bases outside the gene matches. The CDR3 runs 16 residues. The germline CDR1 and CDR2 sequences are SNHLY and FYNNEI. The CDR3 loop is CASSEAGTDFENEQFF. As DNA, the CDR3 is TGTGCCAGCAGTGAAGCAGGGACAGACTTCGAAAATGAGCAGTTCTTC.

This chain links TRBV15 with TRBJ2-7; D gene unclear. Trimming took off 2 bases at V and 4 bases at J, with 12 bases between the two ends. The CDR3 covers 14 residues. CDR1 is LNHNV and CDR2 is YYDKDF in the germline V gene (reference sequence). The CDR3 region is CATSRTTNDYEQYF. The CDR3 DNA follows: TGTGCCACCAGCAGAACTACCAACGATTACGAGCAGTACTTC.

The chain recombines TRBV11-3 with TRBJ2-7; maybe TRBD2 (6 bases). CDR1 and CDR2 from the germline V gene are SGHNT and YENEEA. The CDR3 sequence is 12 residues long. Between the trimmed V and J ends, which lost 1 base and 5 bases, there was a span of 6 bases. CDR3 sequence reads: CASSLAGDEQYF. Here the CDR3 DNA reads TGTGCCAGCAGCTTAGCGGGGGACGAGCAGTACTTC. The whole variable domain, remainder taken from reference TRBV11-3 and TRBJ2-7, is EAGVVQSPRYKIIEKKQPVAFWCNPISGHNTLYWYLQNLGQGPELLIRYENEEAVDDSQLPKDRFSAERLKGVDSTLKIQPAELGDSAVYLCASSLAGDEQYFGPGTRLTVT.

The V call is TRBV11-3, the J call TRBJ2-3; possibly TRBD2 for D (5 bases). The CDR3 is 15 residues long. Germline-derived CDR1 and CDR2 are SGHNT and YENEEA. The V and J ends lost 2 bases and 0 bases respectively, with 9 bases between them. As DNA, the CDR3 is TGTGCCAGCAGCTTAAGAGGCGGGAGCACAGATACGCAGTATTTT. Translating it yields CASSLRGGSTDTQYF.

The chain joins TRBV15 to TRBJ2-1, with a tentative D call TRBD1 (6 bases). Germline CDR1 LNHNV, CDR2 YYDKDF (reference sequence). Trimming left V 0 bases short and J 6 bases short, with 9 bases between. This CDR3 has 14 amino acids. For the CDR3, the DNA is TGTGCCACCAGCAGAGATAAGACAGGCAATGAGCAGTTCTTC. This translates into CATSRDKTGNEQFF.

V and J are TRBV5-5 and TRBJ1-5, with D perhaps matching TRBD1 (5 bases). This CDR3 comprises 14 residues. Germline-derived CDR1 and CDR2 are SGHKS and YYEKEE (reference sequence). The V gene lost 0 bases and the J gene lost 6 bases, with 10 bases spanning the gap. The CDR3 DNA reads as TGTGCCAGCAGCTTGGGGGGGAGGGGTCAGCCCCAGCATTTT. Translated, it gives CASSLGGRGQPQHF.

This chain joins TRBV21-1 and TRBJ1-1; the table's D call, TRBD1, has no DNA check behind it. TRBV21-1 is a recognized pseudogene. CDR3 length: 16 amino acids. CDR3 in amino acids: CASSKATGGWNTEAFF. The DNA for the CDR3 is TGTGCCAGCAGCAAAGCGACAGGGGGATGGAACACTGAAGCTTTCTTT.

There are a few counts of this clone. This CDR3 reads CASSEAEGRGGSPLHF. CDR3 nucleotide sequence: TGTGCCAGCAGTGAGGCCGAGGGGAGGGGGGGATCACCCCTCCACTTT. The chain links TRBV6-1 to TRBJ1-6; D may be TRBD1 (6 bases). Germline CDR1 reads MNHNS; CDR2 reads SASEGT. The CDR3 loop spans 16 amino acids. Deletions cut 3 bases from V and 10 bases from J, with 19 bases between.

The chain couples TRBV6-5 to TRBJ2-3; D unclear. Trimming left V 4 bases short and J 5 bases short, with 7 bases between. CDR1 and CDR2 from the germline V gene are MNHEY and SVGAGI. This CDR3 is 12 amino acids long. CDR3 residues: CASSSSRDTQYF. The CDR3 DNA reads as TGTGCCAGCAGTTCCTCGCGAGATACGCAGTATTTT.

As regards this clone: In the same sample, other DNA sequences code for this CDR3. The rearrangement links TRBV11-2 to TRBJ2-7, with D hard to call. CDR1 is SGHAT and CDR2 is FQNNGV in the germline V gene. The CDR3 contains 11 residues. Between the trimmed V and J ends, which lost 6 bases and 4 bases, there was a span of 7 bases. CDR3 bases: TGTGCCAGCAGTCCGAGTTACGAGCAGTACTTC. Protein: CASSPSYEQYF. Full variable domain (missing parts from reference TRBV11-2 and TRBJ2-7): EAGVAQSPRYKIIEKRQSVAFWCNPISGHATLYWYQQILGQGPKLLIQFQNNGVVDDSQLPKDRFSAERLKGVDSTLKIQPAKLEDSAVYLCASSPSYEQYFGPGTRLTVT.

The V call is TRBV7-6, the J call TRBJ1-5; 8 bases fit TRBD1. Germline values: CDR1 SGHVS, CDR2 FNYEAQ. Germline trimming cut 5 bases from V and 0 bases from J; bases unmatched to any gene: 6. This CDR3 is built from 16 residues. The CDR3 DNA reads TGTGCCAGCAGCGCTGCCGGGACAGGTAGCAATCAGCCCCAGCATTTT. This encodes CASSAAGTGSNQPQHF.

The chain couples TRBV4-1 to TRBJ2-2; tentative D call: TRBD2 (5 bases). Germline V gene lookup returns CDR1 MGHRA and CDR2 YSYEKL. CDR3 length equals 16 residues. V was trimmed by 0 bases and J by 3 bases, leaving 11 bases between them. This chain's CDR3 is CASSQDSVVDTGELFF. As DNA, the CDR3 is TGCGCCAGCAGCCAAGATAGCGTGGTTGACACCGGGGAGCTGTTTTTT.

The chain couples TRBV18 to TRBJ2-1; the D gene is possibly TRBD2 (5 bases). With 3 bases removed from V and 8 bases from J, the gap between germline ends came to 17 bases. The CDR3 sequence is 15 residues long. The germline V gene encodes CDR1 KGHSH and CDR2 LQKENI. CDR3 sequence (DNA): TGTGCCAGCTCACCGTTGGGAGTAGAATTCGATGAGCAGTTCTTC. It translates to CASSPLGVEFDEQFF.

J is TRBJ1-2 and V is TRBV19; 10 bases agree with TRBD1. The CDR3 runs 15 residues. The germline gives CDR1 LNHDA, CDR2 SQIVND (reference sequence). Trimming took 5 bases from V and 3 from J; bases not matched to a gene: 6. The CDR3 loop reads CASSQDRGYDYGYTF. CDR3 nucleotides: TGTGCCAGTAGTCAGGACAGGGGGTACGACTATGGCTACACCTTC. Full variable domain (remainder filled in from reference TRBV19 and TRBJ1-2): DGGITQSPKYLFRKEGQNVTLSCEQNLNHDAMYWYRQDPGQGLRLIYYSQIVNDFQKGDIAEGYSVSREKKESFPLTVTSAQKNPTAFYLCASSQDRGYDYGYTFGSGTRLTVV.

This CDR3 is CAISESRDGEETQYF. CDR3 bases: TGTGCCATCAGTGAGTCGCGAGACGGGGAAGAGACCCAGTACTTC. The chain uses TRBV10-3 and TRBJ2-5; D perhaps matches TRBD2 (5 bases). The CDR3 spans 15 residues. Germline V lookup: CDR1 ENHRY, CDR2 SYGVKD. Trimming took 0 bases from V and 3 from J, leaving 11 bases between them.

This clone was recorded once. The gene calls are TRBV19 and TRBJ2-7; tentatively, D is TRBD2 (5 bases). V was trimmed by 3 bases and J by 6 bases, leaving 9 bases between them. The CDR3 length is 12 residues. Germline CDR1 is LNHDA and CDR2 is SQIVND (reference sequence). CDR3 nucleotides: TGTGCCAGTAGTATGAACCGGGGCGAGCAGTACTTC. Its translation: CASSMNRGEQYF.

This clone turned up a few times. The chain carries TRBV30 and TRBJ1-1, with 8 bases fitting TRBD1. The CDR3 spans 15 residues. Germline CDR1 is GTSNPN and CDR2 is SVGIG (reference sequence). The ends lost 1 base at V and 1 base at J; junction bases unmatched: 5. CDR3 protein: CAWSGQTGANTEAFF. DNA of the CDR3: TGTGCCTGGAGTGGGCAGACAGGGGCGAACACTGAAGCTTTCTTT.

This clone was observed a single time. This chain's CDR3 is CASSPRGPGELFF. CDR3 coding DNA: TGTGCCAGCTCACCAAGGGGGCCCGGGGAGCTGTTTTTT. V usage is TRBV18 and J usage is TRBJ2-2; 7 bases agree with TRBD1. The CDR3 runs to 13 residues. V shed 2 bases and J 6 bases; nucleotides not matched to a gene: 0. The germline gives CDR1 KGHSH, CDR2 LQKENI.